The 19 T cell receptor beta chains below all came from one sample that was sequenced in a study of regulatory T cells in long-lasting Graves disease. HTBI primers from iRepertoire and Arm-PCR of CDR3 regions yielded the TCR beta libraries. TCRdb processed the multiplex PCR reads anew with MiXCR; each CDR3 protein has one entry. The sample records some 230,000 distinct CDR3 sequences, about 18% being singletons. Noted time point: newly diagnosed GD, antithyroid drugs for less than 3 months. From PBMCs, RNA was extracted and then used to make the TCR library. Sample: peripheral blood mononuclear cells (PBMCs), taken at new diagnosis, from a patient treated with antithyroid drugs. Receptors originate from a female donor with Graves disease.

The chain employs TRBV12-3 or TRBV12-4 and TRBJ1-4; 9 bases agree with TRBD1. The CDR3 consists of 14 residues. V gave up 7 bases and J gave up 5 bases; unmatched junction bases: 5. The CDR3 region is CASTAGQGNEKLFF. The CDR3 DNA follows: TGTGCCAGCACCGCGGGACAGGGCAATGAAAAACTGTTTTTT.

This clonotype has a count of ten or more. The genes are TRBV25-1 and TRBJ1-1; 9 bases fit TRBD1. The germline V gene has CDR1 MGHDK and CDR2 SYGVNS. The CDR3 extends over 17 amino acids. The junction had 7 bases not matched to a gene; V was cut back by 2 bases and J by 0 bases. The CDR3 loop reads CASSEKGTGTLNTEAFF. The DNA for the CDR3 is TGTGCCAGCAGTGAAAAAGGGACAGGGACTTTGAACACTGAAGCTTTCTTT. Drawing the rest from reference TRBV25-1 and TRBJ1-1, the complete variable domain is EADIYQTPRYLVIGTGKKITLECSQTMGHDKMYWYQQDPGMELHLIHYSYGVNSTEKGDLSSESTVSRIRTEHFPLTLESARPSHTSQYLCASSEKGTGTLNTEAFFGQGTRLTVV.

This clonotype was found many times. The rearrangement uses TRBV28 and TRBJ2-2, with D uncertain. This CDR3 has 13 residues. Germline assignment: CDR1 MDHEN and CDR2 SYDVKM. V was cut by 7 bases and J by 3 bases, with 9 bases left in between. CDR3 amino acids: CASTSTDTGELFF. CDR3 nucleotide sequence: TGTGCCAGCACCTCCACGGACACCGGGGAGCTGTTTTTT.

This clonotype occurred many times. V gene TRBV7-9 combines with J gene TRBJ2-3; D is possibly TRBD1 (6 bases). Germline V gene lookup returns CDR1 SEHNR and CDR2 FQNEAQ (reference sequence). Trimming removed 4 bases at V and 0 bases at J, with 14 bases between. CDR3 length: 16 residues. The DNA for the CDR3 is TGTGCCAGCAGCTCCCTCGGGGACACAAGCACAGATACGCAGTATTTT. Residues: CASSSLGDTSTDTQYF.

In this sample, this clonotype turned up once. This chain joins TRBV11-3 and TRBJ2-1; D perhaps matches TRBD1 (6 bases). Looked up from germline, CDR1 is SGHNT and CDR2 is YENEEA. V shed 5 bases and J shed 9 bases, with 17 bases lying between them. This CDR3 comprises 14 residues. The CDR3 coding sequence is TGTGCCAGCAGCCTCCAGGGGAGTAGGGCTGAGCAGTTCTTC. It is translated as CASSLQGSRAEQFF.

Worth noting for this clonotype: Being one base from a much bigger clone, this may be a read error. The rearrangement links TRBV20-1 to TRBJ2-4; 9 nucleotides align to TRBD1. Germline V gene lookup returns CDR1 DFQATT and CDR2 SNEGSKA (reference sequence). This CDR3 has 16 amino acids. CDR3 sequence: CSASFTGGVDRGIQCF. CDR3 bases: TGCAGTGCTAGTTTCACAGGGGGCGTCGATAGGGGCATTCAGTGCTTC.

This clonotype was seen more than once but under ten times. The rearrangement uses TRBV7-9 and TRBJ2-2; 8 positions match TRBD1. CDR3 length: 15 residues. Germline V gives CDR1 SEHNR, CDR2 FQNEAQ (reference sequence). The V segment lost 4 bases and the J segment 7 bases; nucleotides outside the gene matches: 8. The CDR3 loop reads CASSSGQGEVGELFF. The CDR3 DNA sequence: TGTGCCAGCAGCTCCGGACAGGGTGAGGTCGGGGAGCTGTTTTTT.

This clonotype has at least ten counts. The chain joins TRBV2 to TRBJ1-2; TRBD1 might be the D (6 bases). The CDR3 loop spans 13 amino acids. Per the germline V gene, CDR1 is SNHLY and CDR2 is FYNNEI. V shed 6 bases and J shed 8 bases, with 16 bases lying between them. This CDR3 is CASSGAGAGGYTF. The CDR3 coding sequence is TGTGCCAGCAGCGGTGCAGGGGCAGGAGGCTACACCTTC.

This clonotype was detected ten times or more. This rearrangement joins TRBV20-1 to TRBJ2-5; D is ambiguous. CDR3 length: 11 amino acids. CDR1 is DFQATT, CDR2 SNEGSKA, per germline (reference sequence). V was cut by 5 bases and J by 5 bases, with 9 bases left in between. DNA of the CDR3: TGCAGTGCTGGTGATCCGGAGACCCAGTACTTC. Its protein product is CSAGDPETQYF.

This clonotype has at least ten counts. The chain links TRBV3-1 to TRBJ2-2; D gene unclear. Trimming removed 1 base from V and 4 bases from J, with 10 bases in between. CDR3 size: 15 residues. Germline CDR1 reads LGHDT; CDR2 reads YNNKEL (reference sequence). The CDR3 protein is CASSQVLEITGELFF. Here the CDR3 DNA reads TGTGCCAGCAGCCAAGTTCTGGAGATCACCGGGGAGCTGTTTTTT.

V usage is TRBV19 and J usage is TRBJ1-4; 8 bases map to TRBD1. V dropped 3 bases and J dropped 3; count of bases not matched to a gene: 6. Germline assignment: CDR1 LNHDA and CDR2 SQIVND (reference sequence). The CDR3 totals 16 residues. CDR3 nucleotides: TGTGCCAGTAGTATCCGCCGGACAGGGCCTAATGAAAAACTGTTTTTT. Encoded protein: CASSIRRTGPNEKLFF.

This clonotype has at least ten counts. The genes are TRBV6-5 and TRBJ2-2, with D perhaps assigned TRBD1 or TRBD2 (5 bases each). This CDR3 region has 15 residues. V shed 2 bases and J shed 4 bases, with 11 bases lying between them. Germline V gene sequence: CDR1 MNHEY, CDR2 SVGAGI. The CDR3 DNA follows: TGTGCCAGCAGTTACGGGACGACCCCCACCGGGGAGCTGTTTTTT. Protein sequence: CASSYGTTPTGELFF.

This sequence joins TRBV20-1 and TRBJ2-5, with D perhaps matching TRBD2 (6 bases). Germline CDR1 reads DFQATT; CDR2 reads SNEGSKA (reference sequence). V was shortened by 6 bases and J by 2 bases, with 10 bases between the two germline ends. This CDR3 spans 12 amino acids. The CDR3 loop is CSAGEVQETQYF. CDR3 sequence (DNA): TGCAGTGCCGGGGAGGTGCAAGAGACCCAGTACTTC.

This clonotype was found once. The gene calls are TRBV11-2 and TRBJ2-5; no clear D gene. V shed 3 bases and J shed 2 bases, with 4 bases lying between them. In germline, CDR1 is SGHAT, CDR2 FQNNGV. CDR3 length equals 12 residues. CDR3 DNA: TGTGCCAGCAGCTTTGCACAAGAGACCCAGTACTTC. Encoded protein: CASSFAQETQYF.

The CDR3 is CASSWGSGANVLTF. CDR3 coding DNA: TGTGCCAGCAGTTGGGGCTCTGGGGCCAACGTCCTGACTTTC. The chain employs TRBV7-3 and TRBJ2-6; D remains unclear. The CDR3 sequence is 14 residues long. Germline CDR1 is SGHTA and CDR2 is FQGTGA. Trimming removed 6 bases from V and 0 bases from J, with 6 bases in between.

This clonotype was seen many times. This rearrangement joins TRBV12-3 or TRBV12-4 to TRBJ2-1; 10 bases align to TRBD2. After removal of 4 bases from V and 3 bases from J, the junction contained 6 bases not matched to a gene. The CDR3 has 16 amino acids. The CDR3, as DNA: TGTGCCAGCAGTTCCCTAGCGGGAGAACTCTACAATGAGCAGTTCTTC. This sequence encodes CASSSLAGELYNEQFF.

In this sample, this clonotype turned up many times. The chain couples TRBV24-1 to TRBJ2-1, with D unresolved. Germline CDR1 reads KGHDR; CDR2 reads SFDVKD. CDR3 length: 16 residues. Trimming removed 3 bases from V and 1 base from J, with 12 bases in between. The CDR3 sequence: CATSDRGPDSYNEQFF. CDR3 DNA: TGTGCCACCAGTGATCGCGGTCCTGATTCCTACAATGAGCAGTTCTTC.

This chain links TRBV27 with TRBJ2-2; D is unresolved. Germline V gene sequence: CDR1 MNHEY, CDR2 SMNVEV (reference sequence). The germline V and J ends were trimmed by 1 base and 2 bases, with 14 bases remaining between them. This CDR3 is built from 17 residues. Here the CDR3 DNA reads TGTGCCAGCAGTTTATTTCCGGGTCGAGCTAACACCGGGGAGCTGTTTTTT. Residues: CASSLFPGRANTGELFF.

This clonotype showed up just a few times. Given a much more abundant clone one base away, this may be a read error. The chain is built from TRBV12-3 or TRBV12-4 and TRBJ1-2; D is undetermined. CDR3 length equals 11 residues. V was shortened by 8 bases and J by 8 bases, with 12 bases between the two germline ends. CDR3 sequence: CASGLLEGYTF. CDR3 DNA sequence: TGTGCCAGCGGTCTTCTGGAAGGCTACACCTTC.